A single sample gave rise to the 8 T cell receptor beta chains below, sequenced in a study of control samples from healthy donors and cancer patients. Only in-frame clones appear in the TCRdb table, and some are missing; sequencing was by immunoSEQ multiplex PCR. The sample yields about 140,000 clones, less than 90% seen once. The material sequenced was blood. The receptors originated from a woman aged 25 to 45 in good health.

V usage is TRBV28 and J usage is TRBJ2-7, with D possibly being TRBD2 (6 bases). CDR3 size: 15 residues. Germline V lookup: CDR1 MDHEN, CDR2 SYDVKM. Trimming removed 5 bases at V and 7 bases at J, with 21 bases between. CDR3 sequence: CASSPPGLGTKEQYF. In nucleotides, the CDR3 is TGTGCCAGCAGTCCCCCGGGACTGGGTACGAAGGAGCAGTACTTC.

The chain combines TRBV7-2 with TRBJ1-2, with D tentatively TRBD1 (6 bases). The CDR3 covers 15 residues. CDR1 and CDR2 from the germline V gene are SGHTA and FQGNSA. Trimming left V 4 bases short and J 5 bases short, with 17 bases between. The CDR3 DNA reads TGTGCCAGCAGCTCGGACAGTTCCCTAGTGTATGGCTACACCTTC. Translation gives CASSSDSSLVYGYTF.

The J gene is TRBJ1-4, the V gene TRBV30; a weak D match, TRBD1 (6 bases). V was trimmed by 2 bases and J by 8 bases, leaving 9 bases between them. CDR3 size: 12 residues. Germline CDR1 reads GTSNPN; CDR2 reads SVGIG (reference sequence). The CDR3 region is CAWSRTAEKLFF. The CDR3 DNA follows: TGTGCCTGGAGTAGGACAGCCGAAAAACTGTTTTTT.

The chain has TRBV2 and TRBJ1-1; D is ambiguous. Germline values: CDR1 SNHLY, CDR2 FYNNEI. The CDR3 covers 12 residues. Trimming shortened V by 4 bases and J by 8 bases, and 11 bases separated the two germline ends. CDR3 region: CASSVGQTEAFF. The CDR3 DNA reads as TGTGCCAGCAGTGTTGGTCAGACCGAAGCTTTCTTT.

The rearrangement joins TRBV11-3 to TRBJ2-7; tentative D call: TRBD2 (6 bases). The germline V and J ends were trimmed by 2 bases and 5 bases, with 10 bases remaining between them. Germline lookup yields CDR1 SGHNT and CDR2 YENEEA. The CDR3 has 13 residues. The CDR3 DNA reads TGTGCCAGCAGCTTATTCACGGGGGACGAGCAGTACTTC. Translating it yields CASSLFTGDEQYF. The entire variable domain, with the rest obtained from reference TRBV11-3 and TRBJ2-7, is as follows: EAGVVQSPRYKIIEKKQPVAFWCNPISGHNTLYWYLQNLGQGPELLIRYENEEAVDDSQLPKDRFSAERLKGVDSTLKIQPAELGDSAVYLCASSLFTGDEQYFGPGTRLTVT.

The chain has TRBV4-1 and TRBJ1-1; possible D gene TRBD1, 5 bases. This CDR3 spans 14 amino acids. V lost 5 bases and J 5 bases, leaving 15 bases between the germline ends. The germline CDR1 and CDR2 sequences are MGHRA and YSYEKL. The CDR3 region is CASSKGPGRTEAFF. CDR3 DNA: TGCGCCAGCAGCAAGGGACCAGGTAGGACTGAAGCTTTCTTT.

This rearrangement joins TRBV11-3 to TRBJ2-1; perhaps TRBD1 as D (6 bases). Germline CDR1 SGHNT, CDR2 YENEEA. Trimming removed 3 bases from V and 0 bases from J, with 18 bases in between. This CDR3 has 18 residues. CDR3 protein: CASSFTPQGLLSYNEQFF. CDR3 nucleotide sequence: TGTGCCAGCAGCTTTACCCCACAGGGCCTTCTCTCCTACAATGAGCAGTTCTTC.

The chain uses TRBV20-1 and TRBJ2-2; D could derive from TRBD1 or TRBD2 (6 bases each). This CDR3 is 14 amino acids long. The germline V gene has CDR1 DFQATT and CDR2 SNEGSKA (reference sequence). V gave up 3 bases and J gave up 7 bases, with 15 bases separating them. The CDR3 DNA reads TGCAGTGCTAGTCGGGGGACACTGGGCGGGGAGCTGTTTTTT. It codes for CSASRGTLGGELFF.